One sample yielded the 19 T cell receptor beta chains listed below, sequenced in a study of CD8+ T cells in alopecia areata. RNA extraction and reverse transcription yielded cDNA as sequencing template. Assay used: immunoSEQ multiplex PCR; TCRdb lists only in-frame clones, some missing. This sample carries over 100,000 clones, none of them present only once. Sequenced material: lesional skin. Receptor source: a C3H/HeJ mouse with alopecia areata. For the strain, the MHC haplotype given is H2-k.

The sample holds a few counts of this clone. Mouse germline and gene names are used. The DNA ends 4 residues before the CDR3 does, and the rest of the CDR3 is filled in from the germline J gene. V usage is TRBV19 and J usage is TRBJ2-5; maybe TRBD1 (6 bases). Germline values: CDR1 FNHDT, CDR2 SITEND (reference sequence). The CDR3 is made up of 12 amino acids. This chain's CDR3 is CASSYQGDTQYF. The covered CDR3 bases are TGTGCCAGCAGTTATCAGGGGGAC.

As regards this clone: Gene and germline names: mouse. The CDR3 extends 4 residues past the end of the read, so its final part is completed from the germline J gene. The V call is TRBV1, the J call TRBJ2-4, with TRBD1 matching over 11 bases. The germline CDR1 and CDR2 sequences are NSQYPW and LRSPGD (reference sequence). J gave up 1 base and V 2 bases, and 5 bases lay outside the gene matches. The CDR3 is 17 amino acids. The CDR3 protein is CTCSAPDRGRGQNTLYF. The CDR3 DNA, read in part, is TGCACCTGCAGTGCACCGGACAGGGGGCGCGGTCAAAAC. Looking up the rest from reference TRBV1 and TRBJ2-4 gives the full variable domain: VTLLEQNPRWRLVPRGQAVNLRCILKNSQYPWMSWYQQDLQKQLQWLFTLRSPGDKEVKSLPGADYLATRVTDTELRLQVANMSQGRTLYCTCSAPDRGRGQNTLYFGAGTRLSVL.

This clone appeared many times. Gene names and germline match the mouse. With the read ending 4 residues before the CDR3 end, the germline J gene is used to fill in that end. This chain links TRBV13-3 with TRBJ2-1, with TRBD2 identical over 10 bases. The CDR3 sequence is 16 residues long. J lost 3 bases, V lost 0 bases, and 3 bases had no gene match. Germline V gene sequence: CDR1 NNHDY, CDR2 SYVADS. The CDR3 DNA, read in part, is TGTGCCAGCAGTGATGATGGACTGGGGGTCTATGCT. As protein: CASSDDGLGVYA. The full CDR3 sequence reads CASSDDGLGVYAEQFF.

This clone came up a few times. The genes are named according to mouse. The CDR3 end is not reached by the read, which stops 4 residues before it; the germline J gene fills it in. This sequence joins TRBV13-2 and TRBJ2-1; 8 bases match TRBD1. From germline, CDR1 is NNHNN and CDR2 SYGAGS (reference sequence). The V gene end was trimmed by 2 bases and the J gene end by 4 bases; junction bases not matched to a gene: 8. The CDR3 sequence is 16 residues long. CDR3 residues: CASGEPGGSLYAEQFF. Partial CDR3 DNA: TGTGCCAGCGGTGAGCCAGGGGGCTCTTTGTATGCT.

This clone was seen only a few times. Here the gene names and germline are mouse. The CDR3 end lies 4 residues beyond the end of the read and is filled in from the germline J gene. The chain couples TRBV13-3 to TRBJ2-7; 9 positions match TRBD2. Germline V lookup: CDR1 NNHDY, CDR2 SYVADS. V shed 5 bases, J shed 2 bases, and the junction held 5 bases outside the gene matches. CDR3 size: 14 residues. CDR3 in amino acids: CASRPGLGTYEQYF. Incomplete CDR3 DNA: TGTGCCAGCAGACCGGGACTGGGAACCTAT.

Regarding this clone: Mouse gene names apply. With the read ending 4 residues before the CDR3 end, the germline J gene is used to fill in that end. The rearrangement uses TRBV13-3 and TRBJ2-1; D possibly corresponds to TRBD1 (5 bases). Trimming removed 7 bases from V and 1 base from J, with 9 bases in between. Germline assignment: CDR1 NNHDY and CDR2 SYVADS. This CDR3 region has 13 residues. Here the CDR3 reads CASDRGNYAEQFF. Partial CDR3 DNA: TGTGCCAGCGATAGGGGAAACTATGCT.

As regards this clone: These gene names are mouse names. The CDR3 spells CTCSALTAEVFF. The DNA read from the CDR3 is TGCACCTGCAGTGCATTAACAGCA. The gene calls are TRBV1 and TRBJ1-1; no reliable D call. The CDR3 end lies 4 residues beyond the end of the read and is filled in from the germline J gene. The CDR3 runs to 12 residues. The germline V gene encodes CDR1 NSQYPW and CDR2 LRSPGD (reference sequence).

Of note for this clone: The gene symbols are mouse symbols. Coverage ceases 4 residues before the CDR3 finishes, and the germline J gene fills in the end. V and J are TRBV13-3 and TRBJ2-4; possibly TRBD2 for D (6 bases). Trimming stripped 2 bases from V and 0 bases from J, with 10 bases between. The CDR3 consists of 15 residues. The germline V gene encodes CDR1 NNHDY and CDR2 SYVADS. The CDR3 DNA, read in part, is TGTGCCAGCAGTGAACTACTGGGTAGTCAAAAC. It translates to CASSELLGSQN. The full CDR3 protein is CASSELLGSQNTLYF.

The table lists this clone with a few counts. These gene names are mouse names. From the germline J gene comes the end of the CDR3, since the read stops 4 residues before it. The chain joins TRBV31 to TRBJ2-5; TRBD2 aligns across 8 bases. CDR3 length equals 15 residues. Germline assignment: CDR1 GKSSPN and CDR2 SITVG. J gave up 1 base and V 0 bases, and 3 bases lay outside the gene matches. The covered CDR3 bases are TGTGCCTGGAGTCTACGGGGGGGCGACCAAGAC. It codes for CAWSLRGGDQD. The entire CDR3 protein reads CAWSLRGGDQDTQYF.

To note about this clone: The gene symbols are mouse symbols. Read sequence stops 4 residues before the CDR3 end, and the germline J gene provides the missing end. This chain joins TRBV13-1 and TRBJ1-4; 8 nucleotides line up with TRBD1. Per germline, CDR1 NSHNY and CDR2 SYGAGN. The CDR3 contains 14 residues. J was trimmed by 3 bases and V by 5 bases; bases with no gene match: 3. CDR3 in amino acids: CASSLRGPNERLFF. The sequenced CDR3 bases are TGTGCCAGCAGCCTCAGGGGGCCCAACGAA.

Only a few counts were recorded for this clone. Genes here carry mouse names. The read ends 4 residues before the CDR3 terminus; that terminus is restored from the germline J gene. The chain is built from TRBV12-1 and TRBJ1-2; TRBD1 is a possible D gene (6 bases). With 1 base removed from V and 2 bases from J, the gap between germline ends came to 7 bases. Germline V CDR1 and CDR2: SGHSN, HYEKVE. CDR3 length equals 13 residues. CDR3 amino acids: CASSLQGNSDYTF. CDR3 DNA (partial): TGTGCCAGCTCTCTGCAGGGGAACTCC.

In the case of this clone: The germline and genes are mouse ones. The observed sequence ends 4 residues before the CDR3 terminus, with the missing tail filled in from the germline J gene. This chain connects TRBV19 to TRBJ1-2; perhaps TRBD1 as D (6 bases). Trimming stripped 4 bases from V and 2 bases from J, with 12 bases between. The CDR3 loop spans 14 amino acids. The germline gives CDR1 FNHDT, CDR2 SITEND (reference sequence). The CDR3 loop reads CASSSWDTNSDYTF. Incomplete CDR3 DNA: TGTGCCAGCAGTTCCTGGGACACCAACTCC.

This clone was counted between two and nine times. Genes and germline are mouse. The CDR3 end falls 4 residues outside the read, so it is completed with the germline J gene. The chain joins TRBV1 to TRBJ1-2; D not certain. Trimming took 0 bases from V and 1 from J, leaving 6 bases between them. Germline-derived CDR1 and CDR2 are NSQYPW and LRSPGD (reference sequence). The CDR3 runs 14 residues. The CDR3 spells CTCSADNENSDYTF. CDR3 DNA, as far as it was read: TGCACCTGCAGTGCAGACAACGAAAACTCC.

Comment on this clone: The gene names given are mouse names. CDR3: CASSYRGEDTQYF. The CDR3 bases that were read are TGTGCCAGCAGTTACAGGGGGGAAGAC. The J gene is TRBJ2-5, the V gene TRBV19; TRBD1 matches 8 bases. The read gets to within 4 residues of the CDR3 end, and the germline J gene fills in the rest. The CDR3 extends over 13 amino acids. Per the germline V gene, CDR1 is FNHDT and CDR2 is SITEND (reference sequence).

About this clone itself: Germline and genes here are mouse. Coverage ceases 4 residues before the CDR3 finishes, and the germline J gene fills in the end. The chain has TRBV14 and TRBJ2-7; 9 bases line up with TRBD2. The V segment lost 1 base and the J segment 0 bases; nucleotides outside the gene matches: 5. Germline values: CDR1 SGHDT, CDR2 FRDEAV. This CDR3 is built from 16 residues. The CDR3 loop is CASSFPWGGVSYEQYF. The sequenced CDR3 bases are TGTGCCAGCAGTTTCCCTTGGGGGGGCGTCTCCTAT.

This clone was detected only a few times. Gene and germline names: mouse. The read ends 4 residues before the CDR3 terminus; that terminus is restored from the germline J gene. The V call is TRBV13-3, the J call TRBJ2-1, with 12 positions matching TRBD2. The CDR3 totals 15 residues. V lost 4 bases, J lost 5 bases, and 4 bases stayed unmatched. CDR1 and CDR2 from the germline V gene are NNHDY and SYVADS. Incomplete CDR3 DNA: TGTGCCAGCAGTCAGACTGGGGGGGCGCATGCT. Protein sequence: CASSQTGGAHA. The whole CDR3 region reads CASSQTGGAHAEQFF.

This clone was detected a few times. Mouse names are used for the genes. The CDR3 end lies 4 residues beyond the end of the read and is filled in from the germline J gene. The chain links TRBV1 to TRBJ1-4; 12 bases are a match to TRBD1. V shed 5 bases, J shed 3 bases, and the junction held 4 bases outside the gene matches. The germline V gene has CDR1 NSQYPW and CDR2 LRSPGD (reference sequence). This CDR3 has 16 amino acids. CDR3 DNA, as far as it was read: TGCACCTGCAGTACCGGGACAGGGGGCACCAACGAA. It encodes CTCSTGTGGTNE. The whole CDR3 protein is CTCSTGTGGTNERLFF.

This clone was seen only a few times. The listed genes are named as in mouse. The CDR3 is cut off 4 residues early in the read; its end comes from the germline J gene. The J gene is TRBJ1-4, the V gene TRBV13-2, with D maybe TRBD1 (5 bases). This CDR3 contains 16 residues. Looked up from germline, CDR1 is NNHNN and CDR2 is SYGAGS (reference sequence). Trimming removed 0 bases at V and 1 base at J, with 10 bases between. The CDR3 reads CASGDAGQHSNERLFF. Incomplete CDR3 DNA: TGTGCCAGCGGTGATGCCGGACAACATTCCAACGAA.

Comments on this clone: Gene names follow the mouse nomenclature. Coverage ceases 4 residues before the CDR3 finishes, and the germline J gene fills in the end. This chain connects TRBV13-1 to TRBJ2-2; 7 bases map to TRBD1. The CDR3 covers 15 residues. Germline V gene lookup returns CDR1 NSHNY and CDR2 SYGAGN. With 3 bases clipped from V and 0 bases from J, the junction kept 2 bases outside the gene matches. The CDR3 protein is CASSGDSANTGQLYF. The covered CDR3 bases are TGTGCCAGCAGTGGGGACAGTGCAAACACCGGG.